This TCR beta chain was captured in a study of metastatic and nonmetastatic thyroid tumors. Study observations and caveats: Across blood and tumor, TCR beta diversity in malignant thyroid tumors was reportedly significantly higher than in benign nodules.

Treatment of any kind had been given to no patient before thyroid surgery. Germline V gene lookup returns CDR1 MNHEY and CDR2 SVGAGI. The CDR3 has 13 residues. TCRdb called clones again from the PCR reads with MiXCR. The sample includes approximately 16,000 clones, around 24% of them seen just once. In this sample, this clone turned up many times. Its antigen remains unidentified. A much larger clone sits a single nucleotide away, making a read error possible. The V gene is TRBV6-5, the J gene TRBJ1-2, with a tentative D call TRBD1 (6 bases). Material for sequencing was tumor tissue. The receptor was isolated from a male donor with papillary thyroid cancer or a benign thyroid nodule (not recorded which). Some clones in this sample may be carry-over from other donors' samples. The CDR3 sequence is CASGYREEDSYTF. The CDR3 region has the DNA TGTGCCAGCGGTTACAGGGAGGAGGATAGCTACACCTTC.